This T cell receptor (beta chain) was sequenced in a study of shared clonotypes between healthy human individuals. The overall study: Every donor yielded three CD4 naive, three CD4 memory, two CD8 naive and one CD8 memory plate.

The donors, healthy adults who were HIV-negative, had experienced no recent acute infections or vaccinations. This CDR3 is 14 amino acids long. Germline assignment: CDR1 PRHDT and CDR2 FYEKMQ (reference sequence). V lost 1 base and J lost 11, with 12 bases in between. Produced via immunoSEQ multiplex PCR; TCRdb's table is partial and in-frame only. This table has some 2,400,000 clones, around 95% appearing once. The sequencing sample was made of naive CD4+ T cells sorted from blood. Subset specified: CD45RA+ positively selected. This TCR came from a man between 18 and 29 years old in good health. The rearrangement links TRBV13 to TRBJ1-6; tentatively, D is TRBD1 (6 bases). CDR3 DNA: TGTGCCAGCAGCTTAGCACAGGGTAGTACACCCCTCCACTTT. It encodes CASSLAQGSTPLHF.